These 30 T cell receptor beta chains were sequenced from one sample in a study of T cells in women clearing cervical HPV infection (dated by TCRdb to 2016 to 2019). The library was produced with the immunoSEQ multiplex PCR assay. The immuneACCESS repertoire file appears here via TCRdb, limited to in-frame rearrangements. These files lack a portion of the clones; in checked studies, under half of the deficit traces to unresolved V genes, and the cause of the others is not known. This sample's records show about 48,000 clones. Roughly 1.6% of the sample comes from the top ten. The sequenced sample consisted of blood buffy coat. The receptors were sampled from a woman aged 18-70 years with a cervical HPV16 infection that either progressed to CIN3+ or cleared (not recorded which).

Note on this clone: The read terminates 3 residues ahead of where the CDR3 ends, so the germline J gene completes it. The J gene is TRBJ2-5, the V gene TRBV4-1, with D perhaps TRBD1 (6 bases). The CDR3 sequence is 16 residues long. The V gene lost 1 base and the J gene lost 1 base, with 13 bases spanning the gap. Germline V gives CDR1 MGHRA, CDR2 YSYEKL. Partial CDR3 DNA: TGCGCCAGCAGCCAAGGGCCACAGGGTCCCCAAGAGACC. This sequence encodes CASSQGPQGPQET. The entire CDR3 is CASSQGPQGPQETQYF.

In regard to this clone: The DNA ends 3 residues before the CDR3 does, and the rest of the CDR3 is filled in from the germline J gene. The V call is TRBV7-2, the J call TRBJ2-5; a weak D match, TRBD1 (5 bases). There are 14 residues in the CDR3. Trimming took off 3 bases at V and 2 bases at J, with 10 bases between the two ends. The V gene's germline CDR1 is SGHTA and CDR2 FQGNSA. CDR3 DNA, as far as it was read: TGTGCCAGCAGCTTGGACACTCGACAAGAGACC. This encodes CASSLDTRQET. The CDR3 as a whole reads CASSLDTRQETQYF.

Note on this clone: The read halts 3 residues ahead of the CDR3 end, with the missing end drawn from the germline J gene. The chain is built from TRBV5-5 and TRBJ2-3; possibly TRBD2 for D (5 bases). The V gene's germline CDR1 is SGHKS and CDR2 YYEKEE (reference sequence). V lost 5 bases and J 6 bases, leaving 13 bases between the germline ends. This CDR3 has 13 amino acids. This CDR3 is CASRFRRGDTQYF. CDR3 DNA (partial): TGTGCCAGCAGGTTCCGCCGCGGGGATACG.

Remarks on this clone: The read halts 3 residues ahead of the CDR3 end, with the missing end drawn from the germline J gene. This chain connects TRBV20-1 to TRBJ2-7; 7 bases are shared with TRBD1. CDR3 length: 14 amino acids. V was clipped by 6 bases and J by 3 bases; unmatched bases: 11. CDR1 DFQATT and CDR2 SNEGSKA come from the germline V gene (reference sequence). CDR3 bases read: TGCAGTGCCACGCAGATGACAGGGAACTACGAG. It yields the protein CSATQMTGNYE. The entire CDR3 is CSATQMTGNYEQYF.

Concerning this clone itself: The read gets to within 3 residues of the CDR3 end, and the germline J gene fills in the rest. The chain uses TRBV5-1 and TRBJ2-7; no definite D call. CDR3 length: 11 amino acids. The V gene's germline CDR1 is SGHRS and CDR2 YFSETQ. Trimming stripped 4 bases from V and 3 bases from J, with 5 bases between. CDR3 in amino acids: CASSTGYEQYF. The CDR3 bases that were read are TGCGCCAGCAGCACGGGCTACGAG.

Notes on this clone: The sequenced fragment ends 3 residues before the CDR3 boundary, so the rest is inferred from the germline J gene. The genes are TRBV6-2 or TRBV6-3 and TRBJ2-5; 7 nucleotides match TRBD1. V lost 5 bases to trimming and J lost 3 bases; unmatched junction nucleotides: 3. The germline CDR1 and CDR2 sequences are MNHEY and SVGEGT. The CDR3 sequence is 13 residues long. Here the CDR3 reads CASSPQGKETQYF. Incomplete CDR3 DNA: TGTGCCAGCAGTCCACAGGGGAAAGAGACC.

Concerning this clone: Read coverage stops 3 residues before the CDR3 terminus; the germline J gene supplies the remainder. The chain recombines TRBV19 with TRBJ1-4; no firm D call. This CDR3 has 15 amino acids. Germline V lookup: CDR1 LNHDA, CDR2 SQIVND (reference sequence). V lost 3 bases and J lost 5, with 13 bases in between. CDR3 DNA (partial): TGTGCCAGTAGTATTTGGCGGGGAGTGAATGAAAAA. It specifies CASSIWRGVNEK. The complete CDR3 protein is CASSIWRGVNEKLFF.

A word on this clone: The read terminates 3 residues ahead of where the CDR3 ends, so the germline J gene completes it. This chain joins TRBV11-1 and TRBJ1-1; weak D call: TRBD1 (5 bases). The CDR3 has 13 amino acids. Germline V gives CDR1 SGHAT, CDR2 FQDESV (reference sequence). The CDR3: CASSLARQGEAFF. Partial CDR3 DNA: TGTGCCAGCAGCTTAGCGCGGCAGGGAGAA.

As concerns this clone: The CDR3 extends 3 residues past the end of the read, so its final part is completed from the germline J gene. The rearrangement joins TRBV18 to TRBJ2-7; 14 positions match TRBD2. V dropped 2 bases and J dropped 2; count of bases not matched to a gene: 2. CDR3 length: 16 amino acids. Germline CDR1 reads KGHSH; CDR2 reads LQKENI. The CDR3 is CASSPSGLAGAYEQYF. The CDR3 bases that were read are TGTGCCAGCTCACCATCGGGACTAGCGGGAGCCTACGAG.

Concerning this clone: Read data end 3 residues before the CDR3 end; the end is taken from the germline J gene. The J gene is TRBJ1-1, the V gene TRBV29-1; TRBD1 aligns across 9 bases. Looked up from germline, CDR1 is SQVTM and CDR2 is ANQGSEA. The V and J ends lost 4 bases and 0 bases, in that order; junction bases with no gene match: 18. The CDR3 runs 19 residues. CDR3 protein: CSVAPFTRDREEVNTEAFF. The part of the CDR3 DNA that was read is TGCAGCGTTGCTCCATTTACCCGGGACAGGGAAGAAGTGAACACTGAA.

In regard to this clone: The CDR3 goes on 3 residues after the read ends, and that part is filled in from the germline J gene. The chain is built from TRBV7-2 and TRBJ2-7; D uncertain. Trimming shortened V by 2 bases and J by 3 bases, and 5 bases separated the two germline ends. This CDR3 has 12 residues. The germline V gene has CDR1 SGHTA and CDR2 FQGNSA. CDR3 in amino acids: CASSLRGYEQYF. The sequenced CDR3 bases are TGTGCCAGCAGCTTACGCGGCTACGAG.

Turning to this clone: The CDR3 is cut off 3 residues early in the read; its end comes from the germline J gene. The chain recombines TRBV29-1 with TRBJ1-3, with TRBD1 as a possible D gene (5 bases). Trimming stripped 6 bases from V and 0 bases from J, with 15 bases between. The length of the CDR3 is 15 residues. Germline CDR1 and CDR2: SQVTM and ANQGSEA. The part of the CDR3 DNA that was read is TGCAGCGTCGGATACAGGTCCAGCTCTGGAAACACC. Protein product: CSVGYRSSSGNT. The whole CDR3 protein reads CSVGYRSSSGNTIYF. The full variable domain, in which reference TRBV29-1 and TRBJ1-3 provide the parts outside the CDR3, is SAVISQKPSRDICQRGTSLTIQCQVDSQVTMMFWYRQQPGQSLTLIATANQGSEATYESGFVIDKFPISRPNLTFSTLTVSNMSPEDSSIYLCSVGYRSSSGNTIYFGEGSWLTVV.

With regard to this clone: The sequence runs out 3 residues before the end of the CDR3; the remainder is reconstructed from the germline J gene. V gene TRBV29-1 combines with J gene TRBJ1-1, with D tentatively TRBD1 (5 bases). Germline V CDR1 and CDR2: SQVTM, ANQGSEA. Trimming took off 8 bases at V and 0 bases at J, with 19 bases between the two ends. This CDR3 has 15 residues. The CDR3 protein is CSFGHGRRMNTEAFF. The CDR3 bases that were read are TGCAGCTTCGGACACGGCCGACGCATGAACACTGAA.

With respect to this clone: Read sequence stops 3 residues before the CDR3 end, and the germline J gene provides the missing end. J is TRBJ2-7 and V is TRBV28; D may be TRBD2 (5 bases). Germline V gene sequence: CDR1 MDHEN, CDR2 SYDVKM. Trimming took 5 bases from V and 5 from J, leaving 10 bases between them. This CDR3 has 12 amino acids. CDR3 DNA (partial): TGTGCCAGCAGTGAACTAGTTGACGAG. It codes for CASSELVDE. The entire CDR3 protein is CASSELVDEQYF.

The DNA read from the CDR3 is TGTGCCAGTAGTATCCACAAACACAATGAG. Protein: CASSIHKHNE. In full, the CDR3 reads CASSIHKHNEQFF. V gene TRBV19 combines with J gene TRBJ2-1; D ambiguous. The CDR3 is cut off 3 residues early in the read; its end comes from the germline J gene. Trimming stripped 3 bases from V and 5 bases from J, with 8 bases between. CDR1 LNHDA and CDR2 SQIVND come from the germline V gene (reference sequence). This CDR3 has 13 residues.

Incomplete CDR3 DNA: TGTGCCTGGCAGGGGAATGCTGGAAACACC. It yields the protein CAWQGNAGNT. The whole CDR3 protein is CAWQGNAGNTIYF. The chain uses TRBV30 and TRBJ1-3; the D gene is possibly TRBD1 (6 bases). Read coverage stops 3 residues before the CDR3 terminus; the germline J gene supplies the remainder. V was clipped by 5 bases and J by 2 bases, with 10 bases between them. CDR3 length equals 13 residues. The V gene's germline CDR1 is GTSNPN and CDR2 SVGIG (reference sequence).

Note on this clone: The CDR3 is cut off 3 residues early in the read; its end comes from the germline J gene. The V and J genes are TRBV20-1 and TRBJ2-7; the match to TRBD2 covers 7 bases. CDR3 length: 13 residues. Germline V gene sequence: CDR1 DFQATT, CDR2 SNEGSKA (reference sequence). J was trimmed by 0 bases and V by 6 bases; bases with no gene match: 5. CDR3 amino acids: CSAYLAASYEQYF. The CDR3 DNA, read in part, is TGCAGTGCCTACCTAGCGGCCTCCTACGAG.

Worth noting for this clone: Coverage ceases 3 residues before the CDR3 finishes, and the germline J gene fills in the end. J is TRBJ2-1 and V is TRBV19, with D maybe TRBD2 (6 bases). CDR1 is LNHDA, CDR2 SQIVND, per germline (reference sequence). V lost 5 bases and J lost 5, with 16 bases in between. The CDR3 covers 15 residues. Here the CDR3 reads CASSPGGRGNNEQFF. Incomplete CDR3 DNA: TGTGCCAGTAGTCCCGGGGGAAGGGGCAACAATGAG.

In the case of this clone: The sequenced fragment ends 3 residues before the CDR3 boundary, so the rest is inferred from the germline J gene. This chain uses TRBV4-2 with TRBJ2-1, with 8 bases aligning to TRBD2. Germline-derived CDR1 and CDR2 are LGHNA and YNFKEQ. The CDR3 extends over 17 amino acids. The V segment lost 4 bases and the J segment 5 bases; nucleotides outside the gene matches: 13. Incomplete CDR3 DNA: TGTGCCAGCAGCCTGCAAATTGGCGGGGGGAAAAACAATGAG. Translated: CASSLQIGGGKNNE. The CDR3 as a whole reads CASSLQIGGGKNNEQFF.

A word on this clone: The read ends 3 residues before the CDR3 terminus; that terminus is restored from the germline J gene. The rearrangement uses TRBV7-6 and TRBJ1-3, with D perhaps TRBD1 (5 bases). This CDR3 has 16 residues. Germline-derived CDR1 and CDR2 are SGHVS and FNYEAQ. The V and J ends lost 5 bases and 4 bases respectively, with 18 bases between them. This CDR3 is CASSLNEGRAGNTIYF. The DNA read from the CDR3 is TGTGCCAGCAGCCTAAACGAGGGGCGCGCCGGAAACACC.

On this clone: Coverage ceases 3 residues before the CDR3 finishes, and the germline J gene fills in the end. The chain joins TRBV6-2 or TRBV6-3 to TRBJ2-1; D is perhaps TRBD1 (5 bases). The V gene lost 0 bases and the J gene lost 3 bases, with 15 bases spanning the gap. Looked up from germline, CDR1 is MNHEY and CDR2 is SVGEGT. This CDR3 comprises 17 residues. CDR3 DNA, as far as it was read: TGTGCCAGCAGTTACTCGCCAGGGAACGGTATCTACAATGAG. This encodes CASSYSPGNGIYNE. The CDR3 as a whole reads CASSYSPGNGIYNEQFF.

Remarks on this clone: Read sequence stops 3 residues before the CDR3 end, and the germline J gene provides the missing end. The V and J genes are TRBV10-3 and TRBJ1-5, with 8 bases fitting TRBD1. V shed 6 bases and J 7 bases; nucleotides not matched to a gene: 8. The length of the CDR3 is 14 residues. Germline V gene data show CDR1 as ENHRY and CDR2 as SYGVKD. The CDR3 region is CAIRAGTGGQPQHF. The CDR3 DNA, read in part, is TGTGCCATCAGAGCAGGGACAGGCGGGCAGCCC.

Turning to this clone: With the read ending 3 residues before the CDR3 end, the germline J gene is used to fill in that end. The chain combines TRBV19 with TRBJ1-5; D is perhaps TRBD1 (6 bases). The CDR3 has 14 amino acids. The V end lost 5 bases, the J end lost 3 bases, and 11 bases lay between the germline ends. CDR1 and CDR2 (germline): LNHDA, SQIVND (reference sequence). The covered CDR3 bases are TGTGCCAGTAGTCCCGGACAGCTCAATCAGCCC. This translates into CASSPGQLNQP. The full CDR3 is CASSPGQLNQPQHF.

As concerns this clone: The CDR3 end is not reached by the read, which stops 3 residues before it; the germline J gene fills it in. This chain connects TRBV5-1 to TRBJ2-7; TRBD2 might be the D (5 bases). Deletions cut 5 bases from V and 6 bases from J, with 18 bases between. CDR1 and CDR2 (germline): SGHRS, YFSETQ. This CDR3 region has 14 residues. Partial CDR3 DNA: TGCGCCAGCAGGACTTTTGAGGAGGCGGGCGAG. Translating gives CASRTFEEAGE. In full, the CDR3 is CASRTFEEAGEQYF. Supplemented by reference TRBV5-1 and TRBJ2-7, the full variable domain reads KAGVTQTPRYLIKTRGQQVTLSCSPISGHRSVSWYQQTPGQGLQFLFEYFSETQRNKGNFPGRFSGRQFSNSRSEMNVSTLELGDSALYLCASRTFEEAGEQYFGPGTRLTVT.

Comment on this clone: The read ends 3 residues before the CDR3 terminus; that terminus is restored from the germline J gene. The rearrangement uses TRBV19 and TRBJ2-1; 8 bases are shared with TRBD1. Germline CDR1 LNHDA, CDR2 SQIVND (reference sequence). The J segment lost 7 bases and the V segment lost 5 bases, leaving 4 bases of the junction unmatched. This CDR3 has 13 residues. The sequenced CDR3 bases are TGTGCCAGTAGTCCTCAGGGGGCTAATGAG. Translating gives CASSPQGANE. The complete CDR3 reads CASSPQGANEQFF.

As to this clone: The CDR3 is cut off 3 residues early in the read; its end comes from the germline J gene. This CDR3 is also generated by other DNA sequences in the sample. V gene TRBV20-1 combines with J gene TRBJ2-1; 12 bases align to TRBD2. This CDR3 contains 15 residues. V lost 1 base, J lost 4 bases, and 2 bases stayed unmatched. The germline gives CDR1 DFQATT, CDR2 SNEGSKA (reference sequence). The part of the CDR3 DNA that was read is TGCAGTGCTAGAGGACTAGCGGGAGTATACAATGAG. The encoded protein is CSARGLAGVYNE. The CDR3 reads in full as CSARGLAGVYNEQFF.

In regard to this clone: With the read ending 3 residues before the CDR3 end, the germline J gene is used to fill in that end. The chain joins TRBV5-4 to TRBJ2-7; 7 nucleotides align to TRBD1. Germline CDR1 SGHNT, CDR2 YYREEE (reference sequence). The CDR3 consists of 14 residues. V shed 4 bases and J 5 bases; nucleotides not matched to a gene: 9. The CDR3 sequence is CASSPWGQNHEQYF. Partial CDR3 DNA: TGTGCCAGCAGCCCTTGGGGACAGAACCACGAG. The variable domain in full, with the rest retrieved from reference TRBV5-4 and TRBJ2-7, is ETGVTQSPTHLIKTRGQQVTLRCSSQSGHNTVSWYQQALGQGPQFIFQYYREEENGRGNFPPRFSGLQFPNYSSELNVNALELDDSALYLCASSPWGQNHEQYFGPGTRLTVT.

About this clone: The observed sequence ends 3 residues before the CDR3 terminus, with the missing tail filled in from the germline J gene. V gene TRBV11-2 combines with J gene TRBJ2-3; 9 bases align to TRBD2. The CDR3 has 15 residues. Germline trimming cut 5 bases from V and 0 bases from J; bases unmatched to any gene: 3. Looked up from germline, CDR1 is SGHAT and CDR2 is FQNNGV. CDR3 DNA (partial): TGTGCCAGCAGCCGTAGCGGGGGAAGCACAGATACG. It yields the protein CASSRSGGSTDT. In full, the CDR3 reads CASSRSGGSTDTQYF.

Comment on this clone: The CDR3 is cut off 3 residues early in the read; its end comes from the germline J gene. This chain connects TRBV6-2 or TRBV6-3 to TRBJ1-1, with 7 nucleotides matching TRBD1. Germline-derived CDR1 and CDR2 are MNHEY and SVGEGT. CDR3 size: 13 residues. Trimming removed 6 bases from V and 3 bases from J; junction bases left unmatched: 4. Partial CDR3 DNA: TGTGCCAGCAGATCACAGGGGTACACTGAA. Its translation is CASRSQGYTE. The whole CDR3 sequence is CASRSQGYTEAFF.

A word on this clone: The read terminates 3 residues ahead of where the CDR3 ends, so the germline J gene completes it. The V and J genes are TRBV19 and TRBJ2-2, with D hard to call. CDR3 size: 13 residues. Germline V gene data show CDR1 as LNHDA and CDR2 as SQIVND (reference sequence). Trimming stripped 1 base from V and 7 bases from J, with 7 bases between. Incomplete CDR3 DNA: TGTGCCAGTAGTATAGTCGCCGGCGGGGAG. Translated: CASSIVAGGE. The entire CDR3 protein is CASSIVAGGELFF. The full variable domain, its missing parts supplied by reference TRBV19 and TRBJ2-2, is DGGITQSPKYLFRKEGQNVTLSCEQNLNHDAMYWYRQDPGQGLRLIYYSQIVNDFQKGDIAEGYSVSREKKESFPLTVTSAQKNPTAFYLCASSIVAGGELFFGEGSRLTVL.